These 9 T cell receptor beta chains were sequenced from one sample in a study of T cell responses to AZD1222 COVID-19 vaccine. Here immunoSEQ multiplex PCR was the method, and the copy in TCRdb shows in-frame clones only, minus some. The sample yields 99,000 or so clones, about nine tenths seen once. Sequenced here: peripheral blood, sampled on day 0 of AZD1222 vaccination. Receptor source: an adult in good health.

The chain has TRBV10-3 and TRBJ2-7; D call uncertain. The length of the CDR3 is 11 residues. Trimming took 8 bases from V and 4 from J, leaving 9 bases between them. Germline-derived CDR1 and CDR2 are ENHRY and SYGVKD. The DNA for the CDR3 is TGTGCCATCGGTCCTAGTTACGAGCAGTACTTC. It translates to CAIGPSYEQYF.

This chain joins TRBV7-3 and TRBJ1-2; 7 bases are shared with TRBD1. The CDR3 has 14 amino acids. Germline assignment: CDR1 SGHTA and CDR2 FQGTGA. Trimming took 0 bases from V and 3 from J; bases not matched to a gene: 1. CDR3 loop: CASSLTGQDYGYTF. CDR3 coding DNA: TGTGCCAGCAGCTTAACAGGACAGGACTATGGCTACACCTTC.

The genes are TRBV6-5 and TRBJ1-1, with D maybe TRBD1 (5 bases). Germline V gene lookup returns CDR1 MNHEY and CDR2 SVGAGI. The V end lost 2 bases, the J end lost 5 bases, and 18 bases lay between the germline ends. This CDR3 spans 16 amino acids. Here the CDR3 reads CASSYALGGRGTEAFF. DNA of the CDR3: TGTGCCAGCAGTTACGCTTTGGGGGGGAGAGGGACTGAAGCTTTCTTT.

The V call is TRBV7-2, the J call TRBJ1-5; D might be TRBD1 (5 bases). There are 14 residues in the CDR3. V was shortened by 4 bases and J by 4 bases, with 11 bases between the two germline ends. From germline, CDR1 is SGHTA and CDR2 FQGNSA. The CDR3 here is CASSSQGVNQPQHF. The CDR3 nucleotides read TGTGCCAGCAGCTCCCAGGGAGTGAATCAGCCCCAGCATTTT.

This clone was seen only once. The V gene is TRBV11-3, the J gene TRBJ2-3; D might be TRBD2 (6 bases). V lost 8 bases to trimming and J lost 0 bases, with 15 bases between them. The V gene's germline CDR1 is SGHNT and CDR2 YENEEA. This CDR3 is built from 15 residues. CDR3 nucleotide sequence: TGTGCCAGCGATCACGGGACTTCTAGCACAGATACGCAGTATTTT. As protein: CASDHGTSSTDTQYF.

The chain carries TRBV19 and TRBJ1-6, with 9 bases identical to TRBD1. The V gene's germline CDR1 is LNHDA and CDR2 SQIVND (reference sequence). V trimming: 6 bases; J trimming: 12 bases; junction bases outside the gene matches: 6. This CDR3 has 13 amino acids. CDR3 amino acids: CASSPGQGLPLHF. In nucleotides, the CDR3 is TGTGCCAGTAGCCCGGGACAGGGATTACCCCTCCACTTT.

The V call is TRBV2, the J call TRBJ2-7; D is unresolved. Germline V lookup: CDR1 SNHLY, CDR2 FYNNEI. This CDR3 is built from 17 residues. V was pared by 2 bases and J by 2 bases, with 19 bases between. The CDR3 DNA reads as TGTGCCAGCAGTGAACTCTTTGGGCCCAATGGAGCCTACGAGCAGTACTTC. Translating gives CASSELFGPNGAYEQYF.

The chain has TRBV15 and TRBJ1-4, with D unclear. This CDR3 spans 14 amino acids. Germline V gene data show CDR1 as LNHNV and CDR2 as YYDKDF (reference sequence). V lost 3 bases and J lost 10, with 15 bases in between. The CDR3 DNA sequence: TGTGCCACCAGCAGCTCCCCGTCTAGTGGAAAACTGTTTTTT. As protein: CATSSSPSSGKLFF. The full variable domain, rest sourced from reference TRBV15 and TRBJ1-4, is DAMVIQNPRYQVTQFGKPVTLSCSQTLNHNVMYWYQQKSSQAPKLLFHYYDKDFNNEADTPDNFQSRRPNTSFCFLDIRSPGLGDTAMYLCATSSSPSSGKLFFGSGTQLSVL.

This clone came up once. The genes are TRBV21-1 and TRBJ1-4; the D call TRBD1 from the table was never checked on the DNA. TRBV21-1 is classified as a pseudogene. The CDR3 totals 17 residues. The chain's CDR3 is CASSLRQGVALNEKLFF. CDR3 nucleotides: TGTGCCAGCAGCCTACGACAGGGGGTTGCCCTTAATGAAAAACTGTTTTTT.